Presented here are 26 T cell receptor beta chains from one specimen sequenced in a study of blood T cells in healthy people across ages. For the second PCR, which ran for roughly 6 to 12 cycles, a sample-barcoded 5' primer and a J-beta primer mix were used. TCRdb recomputed calls from the 5' RACE reads with MiXCR, one row per CDR3 protein. The sample has 1,500,000 or so distinct CDR3 sequences, 40% to 45% seen once. Sequencing was carried out using blood. Source of these receptors: a woman between 18 and 29 years old in good health.

This chain joins TRBV6-5 and TRBJ1-4; D uncertain. Germline V CDR1 and CDR2: MNHEY, SVGAGI. Trimming shortened V by 0 bases and J by 3 bases, and 14 bases separated the two germline ends. The CDR3 contains 17 residues. The CDR3 region is CASSYSIRRVPNEKLFF. The CDR3, as DNA: TGTGCCAGCAGTTACTCGATAAGGAGGGTCCCTAATGAAAAACTGTTTTTT.

This sequence joins TRBV12-3 or TRBV12-4 and TRBJ2-1; 7 bases line up with TRBD1. V was clipped by 4 bases and J by 7 bases; unmatched bases: 10. CDR3 length: 15 residues. The CDR3 region is CASSSRTGAGNEQFF. The CDR3 nucleotides are TGTGCCAGCAGTTCCCGGACAGGAGCCGGGAATGAGCAGTTCTTC.

The V call is TRBV10-3, the J call TRBJ2-3; D gene uncertain. The CDR3 runs to 15 residues. The germline V gene encodes CDR1 ENHRY and CDR2 SYGVKD. V was clipped by 3 bases and J by 2 bases, with 12 bases between them. The CDR3 region is CAISEATTSTDTQYF. CDR3 in DNA: TGTGCCATCAGTGAAGCCACAACCTCCACAGATACGCAGTATTTT.

This clonotype came up a few times. The chain carries TRBV25-1 and TRBJ2-7, with TRBD1 matching over 7 bases. Germline assignment: CDR1 MGHDK and CDR2 SYGVNS. The CDR3 contains 15 residues. V lost 4 bases, J lost 3 bases, and 9 bases stayed unmatched. This CDR3 reads CASSAAGTENYEQYF. The CDR3 bases are TGTGCCAGCAGTGCAGCCGGGACAGAAAACTACGAGCAGTACTTC.

The rearrangement joins TRBV3-1 to TRBJ2-4; 7 bases map to TRBD2. The length of the CDR3 is 14 residues. V dropped 1 base and J dropped 7; count of bases not matched to a gene: 4. CDR1 and CDR2 (germline): LGHDT, YNNKEL (reference sequence). The CDR3 DNA reads TGTGCCAGCAGCCAAGGTGGACTAGAGAACATTCAGTACTTC. It encodes CASSQGGLENIQYF. Looking up the rest from reference TRBV3-1 and TRBJ2-4 gives the full variable domain: DTAVSQTPKYLVTQMGNDKSIKCEQNLGHDTMYWYKQDSKKFLKIMFSYNNKELIINETVPNRFSPKSPDKAHLNLHINSLELGDSAVYFCASSQGGLENIQYFGAGTRLSVL.

The J gene is TRBJ1-4, the V gene TRBV30, with TRBD1 identical over 7 bases. This CDR3 contains 13 residues. With 8 bases clipped from V and 8 bases from J, the junction kept 11 bases outside the gene matches. Per the germline V gene, CDR1 is GTSNPN and CDR2 is SVGIG (reference sequence). Here the CDR3 reads CATDRVGGEKLFF. CDR3 coding DNA: TGTGCCACCGACAGGGTCGGCGGGGAAAAACTGTTTTTT. The whole variable domain, remainder taken from reference TRBV30 and TRBJ1-4, is SQTIHQWPATLVQPVGSPLSLECTVEGTSNPNLYWYRQAAGRGLQLLFYSVGIGQISSEVPQNLSASRPQDRQFILSSKKLLLSDSGFYLCATDRVGGEKLFFGSGTQLSVL.

The chain carries TRBV29-1 and TRBJ2-3; TRBD2 is a possible D gene (5 bases). This CDR3 has 11 amino acids. CDR1 and CDR2 (germline): SQVTM, ANQGSEA. V was trimmed by 4 bases and J by 6 bases, leaving 8 bases between them. The CDR3 sequence: CSVGGPDTQYF. The CDR3 DNA reads TGCAGCGTTGGAGGGCCCGATACGCAGTATTTT.

Note on this clonotype: Sequence at one end of the junction differs from germline and may be a read error. The CDR3 sequence is CASSDSVTETQYF. The CDR3 region has the DNA TGTGCCAGCAGTGACTCCGTTACGGAGACCCAGTACTTC. The rearrangement links TRBV6-2 or TRBV6-3 to TRBJ2-5, with D hard to call. The germline V gene has CDR1 MNHEY and CDR2 SVGEGT. The CDR3 totals 13 residues.

This clonotype showed up just a few times. V is TRBV10-3 and J is TRBJ1-2; TRBD1 aligns across 8 bases. V lost 2 bases and J lost 1; bases outside the gene matches: 15. The CDR3 spans 19 residues. Germline-derived CDR1 and CDR2 are ENHRY and SYGVKD. The CDR3, as DNA: TGTGCCATCAGTGAGAAAGCTGCCGGACAGGGTAATTTTAACTATGGCTACACCTTC. It codes for CAISEKAAGQGNFNYGYTF.

This clonotype appeared once. The CDR3 here is CASSHRAPTDTQYF. The CDR3 DNA reads TGTGCCAGCAGCCACCGGGCCCCCACAGATACGCAGTATTTT. This chain links TRBV12-3 or TRBV12-4 with TRBJ2-3; D call uncertain. The CDR3 extends over 14 amino acids. The ends were cut back, 6 bases at V and 2 bases at J, with 12 bases in the middle.

Many counts were recorded for this clonotype. This chain links TRBV24-1 with TRBJ1-4; TRBD1 agrees at 11 bases. CDR1 KGHDR and CDR2 SFDVKD come from the germline V gene. V shed 4 bases, J shed 7 bases, and the junction held 4 bases outside the gene matches. The CDR3 runs 15 residues. The CDR3 loop reads CATSDPGTGGEKLFF. CDR3 DNA: TGTGCCACCAGTGACCCCGGGACAGGGGGTGAAAAACTGTTTTTT.

CDR3 residues: CASGGSVSSYEQYF. CDR3 DNA sequence: TGCGCCAGCGGGGGGAGCGTAAGCTCCTACGAGCAGTACTTC. The rearrangement links TRBV5-1 to TRBJ2-7, with D possibly TRBD2 on 6 matching bases. CDR3 length: 14 residues. V gave up 7 bases and J gave up 0 bases, with 14 bases separating them. Germline V gives CDR1 SGHRS, CDR2 YFSETQ.

The genes are TRBV7-2 and TRBJ2-1, with D perhaps matching TRBD1 (5 bases). The CDR3 contains 13 residues. The V end was cut by 4 bases, the J end by 13 bases, with 17 bases between. In germline, CDR1 is SGHTA, CDR2 FQGNSA. For the CDR3, the DNA is TGTGCCAGCAGCTCTAATAAGGGGCGGAAACAGTTCTTC. Amino acids: CASSSNKGRKQFF.

This clonotype was detected only a few times. CDR3 DNA: TGCGCCAGCAGCTTGGGGGAGGGGGATACGAGGTACAATGAGCAGTTCTTC. Its translation is CASSLGEGDTRYNEQFF. The chain joins TRBV5-1 to TRBJ2-1; D perhaps matches TRBD2 (7 bases). This CDR3 has 17 amino acids. Trimming pared 0 bases from V and 4 bases from J, leaving 17 bases between. Per germline, CDR1 SGHRS and CDR2 YFSETQ.

This clonotype was counted between two and nine times. J is TRBJ2-7 and V is TRBV7-2; weak D call: TRBD2 (5 bases). Per the germline V gene, CDR1 is SGHTA and CDR2 is FQGNSA. CDR3 length equals 16 residues. The V gene lost 2 bases and the J gene lost 1 base, with 15 bases spanning the gap. In nucleotides, the CDR3 is TGTGCCAGCAGCTTATATGCCGGGATAGGGTCCTACGAGCAGTACTTC. This codes for CASSLYAGIGSYEQYF.

The V call is TRBV10-3, the J call TRBJ1-2, with 7 bases lining up with TRBD1. Germline V gene lookup returns CDR1 ENHRY and CDR2 SYGVKD. CDR3 length: 13 residues. The trim removed 6 bases at V and 4 bases at J, leaving 5 bases unmatched. The DNA for the CDR3 is TGTGCCATCAGGGGTGAGGGGGCCTATGGCTACACCTTC. Protein sequence: CAIRGEGAYGYTF.

This chain links TRBV5-1 with TRBJ2-4; 11 bases align to TRBD1. The CDR3 sequence is 15 residues long. V lost 5 bases to trimming and J lost 13 bases; unmatched junction nucleotides: 14. Germline V gene sequence: CDR1 SGHRS, CDR2 YFSETQ. In DNA form, the CDR3 reads TGCGCCAGCAGTCATGGGACAGGGGGAACATGGGTGCAGTACTTC. Translating it yields CASSHGTGGTWVQYF.

The chain is built from TRBV27 and TRBJ2-2; D ambiguous. From germline, CDR1 is MNHEY and CDR2 SMNVEV (reference sequence). Trimming cost V 7 bases and J 4 bases, with 7 bases left between them. CDR3 length: 12 residues. The CDR3 nucleotides are TGTGCCAGCACCGGGCCCACCGGGGAGCTGTTTTTT. This translates into CASTGPTGELFF.

The J gene is TRBJ2-5, the V gene TRBV7-2; D is uncertain. This CDR3 contains 14 residues. The germline CDR1 and CDR2 sequences are SGHTA and FQGNSA. V dropped 0 bases and J dropped 5 bases, with 10 bases sitting between them. CDR3 nucleotides: TGTGCCAGCAGCTTAGCGTCAGGTCACGAGACCCAGTACTTC. It encodes CASSLASGHETQYF.

In its sample, this clonotype was seen many times. The rearrangement links TRBV7-2 to TRBJ2-5, with D unresolved. Germline values: CDR1 SGHTA, CDR2 FQGNSA. With 1 base removed from V and 0 bases from J, the gap between germline ends came to 6 bases. The CDR3 extends over 14 amino acids. The CDR3 is CASSLDRHQETQYF. CDR3 nucleotide sequence: TGTGCCAGCAGCTTAGATCGGCACCAAGAGACCCAGTACTTC.

On this clonotype: A much larger clone lies one base from this, so it may be a read error. This chain connects TRBV9 to TRBJ2-1; no definite D call. TRBJ2-7 explains the end of the DNA better; the J call may be wrong. This CDR3 contains 16 residues. CDR1 and CDR2 from the germline V gene are SGDLS and YYNGEE. The CDR3 nucleotides are TGTGCCAGCAGCGTAGTTAGTCCGAGCTCCTACAATGAGCAGTACTTC. The encoded protein is CASSVVSPSSYNEQYF.

This clonotype showed up just a few times. The CDR3 DNA reads as TGTGCCAGCAGACAAACGGGACTAGAAAACAATGAGCAGTTCTTC. Its protein is CASRQTGLENNEQFF. The chain is built from TRBV7-2 and TRBJ2-1, with 8 bases fitting TRBD2. The ends lost 6 bases at V and 5 bases at J; junction bases unmatched: 9. This CDR3 spans 15 amino acids. Germline CDR1 and CDR2: SGHTA and FQGNSA.

V gene TRBV2 combines with J gene TRBJ2-1, with 9 bases fitting TRBD2. CDR3 length: 14 amino acids. V dropped 3 bases and J dropped 6; count of bases not matched to a gene: 3. The germline V gene encodes CDR1 SNHLY and CDR2 FYNNEI. CDR3 region: CASSEAGGLNEQFF. CDR3 sequence (DNA): TGTGCCAGCAGTGAGGCGGGGGGGCTCAATGAGCAGTTCTTC.

The chain couples TRBV28 to TRBJ1-2, with a weak D call TRBD1 (6 bases). With 6 bases removed from V and 5 bases from J, the gap between germline ends came to 16 bases. The CDR3 covers 14 residues. The germline V gene encodes CDR1 MDHEN and CDR2 SYDVKM. The CDR3 loop reads CASRSDSWGYGYTF. In DNA form, the CDR3 reads TGTGCCAGCAGGTCGGACAGCTGGGGTTATGGCTACACCTTC.

This rearrangement joins TRBV6-5 to TRBJ2-5; the D gene is possibly TRBD2 (7 bases). The V gene lost 6 bases and the J gene lost 11 bases, with 22 bases spanning the gap. This CDR3 is built from 14 residues. The germline V gene has CDR1 MNHEY and CDR2 SVGAGI. The DNA of the CDR3 is TGTGCCAGCAGCCCGTTAGGGGGGGTGAATGAGCAGTACTTC. Its translation is CASSPLGGVNEQYF.

This clonotype showed up many times. This rearrangement joins TRBV20-1 to TRBJ2-1; 13 bases match TRBD2. This CDR3 comprises 18 residues. After removal of 5 bases from V and 0 bases from J, the junction contained 10 bases not matched to a gene. The germline gives CDR1 DFQATT, CDR2 SNEGSKA (reference sequence). This chain's CDR3 is CSAPQTSGRAGSYNEQFF. The CDR3 DNA reads as TGCAGTGCTCCCCAAACTAGCGGGAGGGCCGGCTCCTACAATGAGCAGTTCTTC.